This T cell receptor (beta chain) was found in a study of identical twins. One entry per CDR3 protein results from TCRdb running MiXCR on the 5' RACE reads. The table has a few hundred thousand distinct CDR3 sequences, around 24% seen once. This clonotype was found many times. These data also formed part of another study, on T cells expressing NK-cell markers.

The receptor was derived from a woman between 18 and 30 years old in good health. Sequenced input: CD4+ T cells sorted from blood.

In DNA, the CDR3 is TGTGCCAGCAGGCCCTTAGGCGGGAGCTCCTACGAGCAGTACTTC. Its translation: CASRPLGGSSYEQYF. The rearrangement uses TRBV6-1 and TRBJ2-7; 7 nucleotides agree with TRBD2. J lost 0 bases, V lost 6 bases, and 8 bases had no gene match. CDR1 and CDR2 (germline): MNHNS, SASEGT. The CDR3 totals 15 residues.